Sequencing of this T cell receptor (beta chain) was carried out in a study of shared clonotypes between healthy human individuals. To note about this clone: As yet, its antigen is unknown.

Study observations and caveats: Across a few donors, naive CD4 shared 5% to 6.5%, naive CD8 over 3%, memory CD4 about 2.5%, memory CD8 0.35% to 0.5%. Read depth was anticipated to influence clonotype sharing among donors. The sole specimen, blood, was sampled, and tissue repertoires likely differ.

TCRdb keeps only in-frame clones here, not all; method: immunoSEQ multiplex PCR. The sample includes about 2.4 million clones, roughly nine tenths seen only once; the top ten take around 0.14%. Sequencing used naive CD4+ T cells sorted from blood. Subset given: CD45RA+ positively selected. This clonotype was obtained from a man aged 18-30 years in good health.

CDR3 nucleotide sequence: TGTGCCAGCAGCCCAGGGACAGGGGTAGATGAGCAGTTCTTC. Amino acid sequence: CASSPGTGVDEQFF. V usage is TRBV7-2 and J usage is TRBJ2-1; 10 bases line up with TRBD1. The germline V gene has CDR1 SGHTA and CDR2 FQGNSA. After removal of 5 bases from V and 8 bases from J, the junction contained 6 bases not matched to a gene. The CDR3 extends over 14 amino acids.